The 14 T cell receptor beta chains below all came from one sample that was sequenced in a study of blood T cells in healthy people across ages. Alongside a J-beta primer mix, a sample-barcoded 5' primer served in a second PCR lasting roughly 6 to 12 cycles. TCRdb processed the 5' RACE reads anew with MiXCR; each CDR3 protein has one entry. The sample holds 1.5 million to 2 million distinct CDR3 sequences, 28% seen once. Source material: blood. These receptors all come from a woman aged 25 to 45 in good health.

The chain recombines TRBV2 with TRBJ2-3; D is unclear. Germline V gene data show CDR1 as SNHLY and CDR2 as FYNNEI. V was clipped by 7 bases and J by 2 bases, with 13 bases between them. CDR3 size: 14 residues. The CDR3 DNA follows: TGTGCCAGCACCCGGGCCAGAGACACAGATACGCAGTATTTT. Residues: CASTRARDTDTQYF.

This clonotype came up a few times. This chain links TRBV6-1 with TRBJ1-4, with D tentatively TRBD1 (5 bases). Germline CDR1 reads MNHNS; CDR2 reads SASEGT. The CDR3 loop spans 16 amino acids. Trimming took off 6 bases at V and 0 bases at J, with 14 bases between the two ends. The CDR3 DNA follows: TGTGCCAGCAGAATGACAGCAACCCCAACTAATGAAAAACTGTTTTTT. Protein: CASRMTATPTNEKLFF.

The chain carries TRBV29-1 and TRBJ2-4; TRBD2 might be the D (6 bases). The germline V gene encodes CDR1 SQVTM and CDR2 ANQGSEA. V lost 7 bases and J 13 bases, leaving 23 bases between the germline ends. This CDR3 is 13 amino acids long. The CDR3 is CSAGRGTDNEQYF. The CDR3 DNA sequence: TGCAGCGCGGGGCGGGGCACCGACAATGAGCAGTACTTC.

The V call is TRBV6-6, the J call TRBJ2-1, with 10 bases aligning to TRBD2. There are 14 residues in the CDR3. V lost 6 bases, J lost 8 bases, and 7 bases stayed unmatched. Germline CDR1 MNHNY, CDR2 SVGAGI (reference sequence). The CDR3, as DNA: TGTGCCAGCAGCCGAGCGGGGGGGCCCGATGAGCAGTTCTTC. Protein sequence: CASSRAGGPDEQFF.

This clonotype was counted between two and nine times. This may be a read error: a much more frequent sequence differs by one nucleotide. The chain uses TRBV12-3 or TRBV12-4 and TRBJ2-4; 9 bases agree with TRBD2. The CDR3 is made up of 16 amino acids. CDR3 bases: TGTGTCAGCAGCTCGCCGGGACTAGCCTTAAAAAACATTCAGTACTTC. This encodes CVSSSPGLALKNIQYF.

This clonotype was seen many times. This chain uses TRBV18 with TRBJ2-7; D remains unclear. Germline values: CDR1 KGHSH, CDR2 LQKENI. This CDR3 comprises 15 residues. The ends were cut back, 8 bases at V and 1 base at J, with 18 bases in the middle. The CDR3 is CASVVDGGPSYEQYF. The CDR3 region has the DNA TGTGCCAGCGTAGTGGACGGCGGTCCGTCCTACGAGCAGTACTTC.

V and J are TRBV6-5 and TRBJ2-6; maybe TRBD2 (5 bases). CDR1 and CDR2 (germline): MNHEY, SVGAGI. Trimming removed 4 bases at V and 3 bases at J, with 13 bases between. The CDR3 spans 16 residues. The CDR3: CASSFEGSGGANVLTF. CDR3 DNA: TGTGCCAGCAGTTTCGAAGGGAGCGGTGGGGCCAACGTCCTGACTTTC.

This chain connects TRBV18 to TRBJ2-5; a weak D match, TRBD1 (6 bases). Trimming stripped 5 bases from V and 13 bases from J, with 23 bases between. This CDR3 region has 14 residues. CDR1 KGHSH and CDR2 LQKENI come from the germline V gene. In DNA form, the CDR3 reads TGTGCCAGCTCAAAGAACAGGGAATACAATGAGCGGTACTTC. Protein sequence: CASSKNREYNERYF.

This clonotype was counted between two and nine times. Sequence at one end of the junction differs from germline and may be a read error. The chain carries TRBV12-3 or TRBV12-4 and TRBJ2-1, with 12 bases lining up with TRBD2. This CDR3 contains 15 residues. The CDR3 region has the DNA TGTGCCGGCAGTCCTTCTAGCGGGAGGGTGAATGAGCAGTTCTTC. This gives the protein CAGSPSSGRVNEQFF.

This clonotype was seen at least ten times. The rearrangement links TRBV7-9 to TRBJ2-7; D not resolved. The CDR3 has 14 residues. V was shortened by 3 bases and J by 0 bases, with 9 bases between the two germline ends. CDR1 SEHNR and CDR2 FQNEAQ come from the germline V gene (reference sequence). CDR3 loop: CASSLVASSYEQYF. CDR3 sequence (DNA): TGTGCCAGCAGCTTGGTGGCGAGCTCCTACGAGCAGTACTTC.

This clonotype appeared a few times. The chain combines TRBV12-3 or TRBV12-4 with TRBJ1-6; D is unresolved. V was clipped by 0 bases and J by 6 bases, with 9 bases between them. The CDR3 is 15 amino acids. The CDR3 loop reads CASSLAHRSNSPLHF. The DNA of the CDR3 is TGTGCCAGCAGTTTAGCGCATCGCAGTAATTCACCCCTCCACTTT.

This clonotype was detected a few times. The V gene is TRBV20-1, the J gene TRBJ2-4, with a tentative D call TRBD1 (5 bases). Judging by the DNA end, TRBJ2-7 fits better; the J call may be wrong. Germline-derived CDR1 and CDR2 are DFQATT and SNEGSKA (reference sequence). The CDR3 loop spans 12 amino acids. The CDR3 DNA reads as TGCAGTGCTCTGGCCTCAGGGTTCGAGCAGTACTTC. This translates into CSALASGFEQYF.

The genes are TRBV30 and TRBJ2-1; 7 positions match TRBD1. The CDR3 is 11 residues long. With 3 bases clipped from V and 9 bases from J, the junction kept 2 bases outside the gene matches. Looked up from germline, CDR1 is GTSNPN and CDR2 is SVGIG (reference sequence). CDR3 in amino acids: CAWRGQLEQFF. The DNA for the CDR3 is TGTGCCTGGAGGGGACAGCTTGAGCAGTTCTTC.

The rearrangement joins TRBV6-5 to TRBJ2-5; tentative D call: TRBD1 (6 bases). Trimming shortened V by 5 bases and J by 1 base, and 14 bases separated the two germline ends. CDR3 length: 15 residues. Germline V lookup: CDR1 MNHEY, CDR2 SVGAGI. The CDR3 sequence: CASSRINRAQETQYF. Written as DNA, the CDR3 is TGTGCCAGCAGTCGAATTAACAGGGCCCAAGAGACCCAGTACTTC.